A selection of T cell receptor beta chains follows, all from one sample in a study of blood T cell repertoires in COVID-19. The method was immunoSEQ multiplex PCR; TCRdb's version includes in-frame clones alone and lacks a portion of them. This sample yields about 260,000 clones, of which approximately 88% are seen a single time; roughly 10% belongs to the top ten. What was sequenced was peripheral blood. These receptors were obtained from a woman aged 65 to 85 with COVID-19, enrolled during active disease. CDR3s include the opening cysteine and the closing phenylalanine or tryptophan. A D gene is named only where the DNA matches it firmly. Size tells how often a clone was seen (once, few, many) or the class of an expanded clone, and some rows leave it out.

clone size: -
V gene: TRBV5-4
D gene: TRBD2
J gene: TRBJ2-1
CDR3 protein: CASSLGLAAYNEQFF
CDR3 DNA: TGTGCCAGCAGCTTGGGACTAGCGGCTTACAATGAGCAGTTCTTC

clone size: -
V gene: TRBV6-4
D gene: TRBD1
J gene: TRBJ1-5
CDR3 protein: CASRPLGDRDMYSNQPQHF
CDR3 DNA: TGTGCCAGCAGGCCTCTGGGGGACAGAGACATGTATAGCAATCAGCCCCAGCATTTT

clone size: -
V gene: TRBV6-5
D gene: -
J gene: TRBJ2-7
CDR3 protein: CASSYSISDIYEQYF
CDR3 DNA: TGTGCCAGCAGTTACTCGATCTCAGACATCTACGAGCAGTACTTC

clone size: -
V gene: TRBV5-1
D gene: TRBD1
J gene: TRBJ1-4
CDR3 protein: CASSSGQAREKLFF
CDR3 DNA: TGCGCCAGCAGCAGTGGACAGGCTCGTGAAAAACTGTTTTTT

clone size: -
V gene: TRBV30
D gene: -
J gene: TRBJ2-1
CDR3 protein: CAWSVGGLANEQFF
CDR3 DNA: TGTGCCTGGAGTGTAGGGGGTCTTGCAAATGAGCAGTTCTTC

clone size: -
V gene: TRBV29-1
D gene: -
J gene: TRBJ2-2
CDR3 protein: CSVPGVSNTGELFF
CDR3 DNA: TGCAGCGTACCAGGTGTGTCGAACACCGGGGAGCTGTTTTTT

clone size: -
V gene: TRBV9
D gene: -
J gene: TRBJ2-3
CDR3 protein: CASSVGTGEGHTQYF
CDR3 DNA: TGTGCCAGCAGCGTAGGGACGGGAGAGGGTCATACGCAGTATTTT

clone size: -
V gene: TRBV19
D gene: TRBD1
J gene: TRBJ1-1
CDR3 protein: CASSIDRQGGYAFF
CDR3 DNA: TGTGCCAGTAGTATAGATCGCCAGGGGGGCTATGCTTTCTTT

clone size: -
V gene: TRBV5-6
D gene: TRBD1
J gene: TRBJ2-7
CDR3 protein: CASSLWTGGLSEQYF
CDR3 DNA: TGTGCCAGCAGCTTGTGGACAGGGGGCTTAAGCGAGCAGTACTTC

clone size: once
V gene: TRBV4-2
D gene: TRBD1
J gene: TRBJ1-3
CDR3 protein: CASSQGARGLGNTIYF
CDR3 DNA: TGTGCCAGCAGCCAAGGGGCGAGGGGGCTTGGAAACACCATATATTTT

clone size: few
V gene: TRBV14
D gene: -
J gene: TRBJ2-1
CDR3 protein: CASSQYGEQFF
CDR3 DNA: TGTGCCAGCAGCCAATACGGGGAGCAGTTCTTC

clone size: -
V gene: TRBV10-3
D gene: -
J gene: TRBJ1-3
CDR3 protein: CAIAQGSRGNTIYF
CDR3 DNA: TGTGCCATCGCTCAGGGGAGTAGAGGAAACACCATATATTTT

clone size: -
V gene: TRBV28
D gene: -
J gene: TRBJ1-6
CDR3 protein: CASTPNRGADSPLHF
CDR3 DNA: TGTGCCAGCACCCCCAACCGGGGAGCGGATTCACCCCTCCACTTT

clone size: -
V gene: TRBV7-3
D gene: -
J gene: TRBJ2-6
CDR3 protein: CASSPVGHSSGANVLTF
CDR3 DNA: TGTGCCAGCAGCCCCGTGGGGCACAGCTCTGGGGCCAACGTCCTGACTTTC

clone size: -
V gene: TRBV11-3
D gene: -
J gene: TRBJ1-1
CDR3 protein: CASSSTDSSWYTEAFF
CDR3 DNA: TGTGCCAGCAGCTCAACGGACAGTTCGTGGTACACTGAAGCTTTCTTT

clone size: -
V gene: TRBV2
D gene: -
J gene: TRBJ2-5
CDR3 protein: CASSAYWYF
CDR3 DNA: TGTGCCAGCAGCGCATACTGGTACTTC

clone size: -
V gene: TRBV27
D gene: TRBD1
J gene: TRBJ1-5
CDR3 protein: CASRTDRDQPQHF
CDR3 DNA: TGTGCCAGCAGGACAGACAGGGATCAGCCCCAGCATTTT

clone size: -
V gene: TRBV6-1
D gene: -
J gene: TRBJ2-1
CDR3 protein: CASSESVIWDSPRDEQFF
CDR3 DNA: TGTGCCAGCAGTGAAAGTGTGATTTGGGACTCGCCACGAGATGAGCAGTTCTTC

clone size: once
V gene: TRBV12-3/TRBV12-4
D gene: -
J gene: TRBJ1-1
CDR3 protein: CASSRAGNTEAFF
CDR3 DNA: TGTGCCAGCAGTAGAGCGGGGAACACTGAAGCTTTCTTT

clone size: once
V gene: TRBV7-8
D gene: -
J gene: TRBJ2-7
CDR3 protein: CASSLLSAGTYEQYF
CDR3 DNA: TGTGCCAGCAGCTTACTTTCCGCAGGGACCTACGAGCAGTACTTC

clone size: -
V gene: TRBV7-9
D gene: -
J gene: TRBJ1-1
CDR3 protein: CASSLRSGGTEAFF
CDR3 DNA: TGTGCCAGCAGCTTAAGGTCCGGGGGCACTGAAGCTTTCTTT

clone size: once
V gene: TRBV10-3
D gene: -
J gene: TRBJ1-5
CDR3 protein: CAISEGQYSNQPQHF
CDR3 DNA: TGTGCCATCAGTGAGGGACAGTATAGCAATCAGCCCCAGCATTTT

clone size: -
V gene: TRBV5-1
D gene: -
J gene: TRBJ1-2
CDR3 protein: CASSEGLSPGGYTF
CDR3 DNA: TGCGCCAGCAGCGAGGGACTCTCCCCCGGCGGCTACACCTTC

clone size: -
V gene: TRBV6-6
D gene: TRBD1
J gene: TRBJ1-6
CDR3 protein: CASSYSGTDNSPLHF
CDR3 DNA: TGTGCCAGCAGTTACTCAGGGACAGATAATTCACCCCTCCACTTT

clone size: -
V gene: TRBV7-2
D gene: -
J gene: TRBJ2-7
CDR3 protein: CASSLSRSYEQYF
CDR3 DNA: TGTGCCAGCAGCTTAAGCAGGTCCTACGAGCAGTACTTC

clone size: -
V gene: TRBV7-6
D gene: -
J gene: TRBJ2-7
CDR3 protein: CASSSRLTSSYEQYF
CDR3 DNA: TGTGCCAGCAGCTCACGCTTGACTAGCTCCTACGAGCAGTACTTC

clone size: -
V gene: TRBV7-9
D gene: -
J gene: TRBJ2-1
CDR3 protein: CASSSFGAGDYEQFF
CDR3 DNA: TGTGCCAGCAGTTCTTTCGGGGCAGGGGATTACGAGCAGTTCTTC

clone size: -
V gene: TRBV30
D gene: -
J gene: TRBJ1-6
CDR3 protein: CAWLSSYNSPLHF
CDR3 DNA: TGTGCCTGGCTGAGCTCCTATAATTCACCCCTCCACTTT

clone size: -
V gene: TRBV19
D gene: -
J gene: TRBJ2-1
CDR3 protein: CALRGREYNEQFF
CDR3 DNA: TGTGCCCTGAGGGGGAGGGAATACAATGAGCAGTTCTTC

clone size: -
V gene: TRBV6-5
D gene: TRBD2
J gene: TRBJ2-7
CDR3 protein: CASSLKSGIWSYEQYF
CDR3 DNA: TGTGCCAGCAGTTTAAAGAGCGGGATCTGGTCCTACGAGCAGTACTTC

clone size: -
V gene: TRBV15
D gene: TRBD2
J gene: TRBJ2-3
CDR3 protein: CATSRDLLAGRTDTQYF
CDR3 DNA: TGTGCCACCAGCAGAGATCTTCTAGCGGGGCGCACAGATACGCAGTATTTT

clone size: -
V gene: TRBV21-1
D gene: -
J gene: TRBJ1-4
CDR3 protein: CASSKGDGRGGLFF
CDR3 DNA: TGTGCCAGCAGCAAAGGAGATGGGCGCGGGGGCTTGTTTTTT

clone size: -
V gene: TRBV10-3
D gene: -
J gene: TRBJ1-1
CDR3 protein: CAIRLGPGREAFF
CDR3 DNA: TGTGCCATCAGATTGGGGCCAGGGCGTGAAGCTTTCTTT

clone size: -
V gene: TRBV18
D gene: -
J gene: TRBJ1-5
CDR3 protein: CASSPSGSNQPQHF
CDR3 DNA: TGTGCCAGCTCACCATCGGGAAGCAATCAGCCCCAGCATTTT

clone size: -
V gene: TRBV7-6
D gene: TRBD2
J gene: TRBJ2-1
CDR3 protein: CASSLAGVYNEQFF
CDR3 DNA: TGTGCCAGCAGTCTAGCGGGAGTTTACAATGAGCAGTTCTTC

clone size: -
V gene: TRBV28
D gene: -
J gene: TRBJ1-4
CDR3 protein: CASSLYLRWRGEEKLFF
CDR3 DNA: TGTGCCAGCAGTTTATATTTGAGGTGGAGAGGAGAAGAAAAACTGTTTTTT

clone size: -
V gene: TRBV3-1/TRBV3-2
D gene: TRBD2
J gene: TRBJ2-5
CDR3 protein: CASSQSLAGGGETQYF
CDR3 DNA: TGTGCCAGCAGCCAATCTCTAGCGGGAGGGGGGGAGACCCAGTACTTC

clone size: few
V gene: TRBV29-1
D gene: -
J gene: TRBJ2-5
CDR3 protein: CSVAKKETQYF
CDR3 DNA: TGCAGCGTTGCAAAAAAAGAGACCCAGTACTTC

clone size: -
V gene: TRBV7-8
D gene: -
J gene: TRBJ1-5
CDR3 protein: CASSLVGGNNRFVSNQPQHF
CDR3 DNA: TGTGCCAGCAGCTTAGTTGGAGGGAATAACAGGTTCGTCAGCAATCAGCCCCAGCATTTT

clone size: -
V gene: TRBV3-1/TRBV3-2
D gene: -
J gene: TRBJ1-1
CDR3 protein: CASSRRDTNTEAFF
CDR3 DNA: TGTGCCAGCAGCCGACGGGACACGAACACTGAAGCTTTCTTT

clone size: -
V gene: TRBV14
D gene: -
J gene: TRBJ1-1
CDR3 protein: CASSQDLGSEAFF
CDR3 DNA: TGTGCCAGCAGCCAAGACCTAGGCTCTGAAGCTTTCTTT

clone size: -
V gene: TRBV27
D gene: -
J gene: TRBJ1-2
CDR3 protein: CASSLKMQGYSGYTF
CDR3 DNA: TGTGCCAGCAGTTTAAAAATGCAGGGATATTCTGGCTACACCTTC

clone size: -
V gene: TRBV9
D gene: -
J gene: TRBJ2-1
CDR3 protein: CASSVPGTFSYNEQFF
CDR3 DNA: TGTGCCAGCAGCGTTCCCGGGACTTTCTCCTACAATGAGCAGTTCTTC

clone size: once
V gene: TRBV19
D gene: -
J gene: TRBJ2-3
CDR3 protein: CASRPPWGQVTDTQYF
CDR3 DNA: TGTGCCAGTAGACCCCCTTGGGGGCAGGTCACAGATACGCAGTATTTT

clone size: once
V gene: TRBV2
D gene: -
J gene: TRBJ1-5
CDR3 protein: CASSEGGGALNQPQHF
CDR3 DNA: TGTGCCAGCAGTGAAGGAGGCGGCGCACTCAATCAGCCCCAGCATTTT

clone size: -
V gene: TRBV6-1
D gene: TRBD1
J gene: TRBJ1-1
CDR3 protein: CASINYRGTEAFF
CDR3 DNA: TGTGCCAGCATCAACTACAGGGGCACTGAAGCTTTCTTT

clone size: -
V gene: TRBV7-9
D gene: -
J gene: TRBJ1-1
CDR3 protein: CASSLHTNTEAFF
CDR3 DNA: TGTGCCAGCAGCCTCCACACGAACACTGAAGCTTTCTTT

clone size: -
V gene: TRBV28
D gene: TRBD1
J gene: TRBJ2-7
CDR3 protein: CASSLLGTGWHEQYF
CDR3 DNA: TGTGCCAGCAGTTTATTGGGGACAGGGTGGCACGAGCAGTACTTC

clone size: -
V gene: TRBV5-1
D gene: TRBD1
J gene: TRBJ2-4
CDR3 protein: CASTIGTAANIQYF
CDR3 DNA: TGCGCCAGCACCATCGGGACAGCCGCAAACATTCAGTACTTC

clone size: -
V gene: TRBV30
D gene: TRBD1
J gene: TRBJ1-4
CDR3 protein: CAWSLTRGQVEKLFF
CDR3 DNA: TGTGCCTGGAGTCTCACCAGGGGGCAGGTTGAAAAACTGTTTTTT

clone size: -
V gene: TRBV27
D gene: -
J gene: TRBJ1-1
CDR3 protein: CASSFQGDTEAFF
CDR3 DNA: TGTGCCAGCAGTTTTCAGGGCGACACTGAAGCTTTCTTT

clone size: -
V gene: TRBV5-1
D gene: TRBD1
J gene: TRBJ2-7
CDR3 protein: CASSLDGTDYYEQYF
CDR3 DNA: TGCGCCAGCAGCTTGGATGGGACAGACTACTACGAGCAGTACTTC

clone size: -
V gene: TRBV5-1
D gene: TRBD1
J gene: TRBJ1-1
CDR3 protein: CASSSPGQGTTAFF
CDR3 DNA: TGCGCCAGCAGCTCTCCGGGACAGGGAACTACAGCTTTCTTT

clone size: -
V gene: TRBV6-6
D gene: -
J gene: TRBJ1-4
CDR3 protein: CATSGAGTATNEKLFF
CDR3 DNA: TGTGCCACCAGCGGGGCAGGGACTGCAACTAATGAAAAACTGTTTTTT

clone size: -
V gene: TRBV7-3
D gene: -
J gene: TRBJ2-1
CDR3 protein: CASSLVGTSYNEQFF
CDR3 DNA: TGTGCCAGCAGCTTGGTCGGGACTTCCTACAATGAGCAGTTCTTC

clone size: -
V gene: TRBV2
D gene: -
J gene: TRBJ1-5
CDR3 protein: CASGQAPGRNQPQHF
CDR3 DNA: TGTGCCAGCGGGCAGGCGCCAGGAAGAAATCAGCCCCAGCATTTT

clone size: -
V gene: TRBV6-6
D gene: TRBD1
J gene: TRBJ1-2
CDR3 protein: CASGGQGTNYGYTF
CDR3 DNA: TGTGCCAGCGGGGGACAGGGGACTAACTATGGCTACACCTTC